The following is a T cell receptor beta chain sequence with its context. Profiled with immunoSEQ multiplex PCR; TCRdb holds only in-frame clones, not every one. The sample has around 250,000 clones; 80% to 85% are singletons. The data were taken from a study of blood T cell repertoires in COVID-19. Study-level information: The United States, Italy and Spain supplied acute and convalescent COVID-19 samples.

The CDR3 sequence is 15 residues long. With 8 bases removed from V and 4 bases from J, the gap between germline ends came to 18 bases. Germline V gene data show CDR1 as SGHTA and CDR2 as FQGNSA. This TCR derives from a man aged 50 to 59 who had recovered from COVID-19. V and J are TRBV7-2 and TRBJ2-1; D possibly corresponds to TRBD2 (5 bases). The specimen sequenced was PBMCs or T cells enriched from blood (not recorded which). CDR3 sequence: CASGKTTNLYNEQFF. CDR3 DNA sequence: TGTGCCAGCGGAAAGACTACCAACCTATACAATGAGCAGTTCTTC.